This entry describes one T cell receptor (beta chain). This clone was recorded once. This clone's antigen is unknown. The input lacks base qualities; no much larger clone sits a single base away. TCRbeta CDR3 regions were amplified from genomic DNA by means of the immunoSEQ Assay, a bias-controlled multiplex PCR. Under the source paper's analysis protocol: Nucleated cell counts per sample were estimated from amplification of reference gene primers within the assay. Sequence reads were collapsed and filtered to measure the absolute abundance of every unique TCRbeta CDR3 rearrangement. For each sample, productive Simpson clonality was calculated as the square root of Simpson's diversity index over productive rearrangements. Drawn from immuneACCESS, this table holds only the in-frame rearrangements with V and J called that TCRdb kept. Clones are partly lost; checked studies trace under half to an unresolved V gene and leave the rest unexplained. The D gene and trimming were derived from the DNA, and the V and J assignments and clone size from that table. Recorded for this sample are 250,000 to 300,000 clones; about 88% of them occurred a single time. The top ten constitute 3.5% to 4% of the sample.

At the junction V is shortened by 1 base and J by 11 bases, with 9 bases in between. From the cysteine up to the phenylalanine, the CDR3 has a length of 12 residues. This entry keeps only the CDR3 DNA: 36 bases, framed from base 1. Each collaborating institution followed its own protocols to collect whole blood in K2EDTA tubes. Collaborator samples were shipped for TCRbeta analysis as frozen whole blood, isolated PBMCs, or DNA extracted from either sample type. The data derive from a study of blood T cell repertoires in COVID-19 (TCRdb year 2020). Describing the broader study: The collaborator samples originated in the United States, Italy and Spain and spanned the acute and convalescent phases of COVID-19. The material from the prospective study consisted of cDNA or gDNA derived from T cells, B-cell-depleted T cells, or PBMCs. Subjects who had been exposed to COVID-19, were actively infected with it, or had recovered from it provided the deeply sampled blood TCRbeta repertoires that made up the dataset. The repertoires were released in a freely available public database meant as a resource for research on the immune response to SARS-CoV-2. The samples were drawn from two sources: the first 160 participants of the ongoing ImmuneRACE study, and 1,000 to 1,500 subjects contributed by 6 global collaborators. The sample metadata nearly always contained a de-identified subject ID, COVID-19 status, age in years and sex. HLA class I and class II types, where available, came from metadata supplied by the sample provider rather than from assay-based typing.

The study at large found these results: The amount of clinical and demographic metadata varied by source and participant and was provided uncurated.

The clonotype originates from a man younger than 30 with active or convalescent COVID-19. Sequenced sample: peripheral blood. The chain is made from TRBV12-3 or TRBV12-4 and TRBJ1-5, with the D gene uncertain. Here is the DNA: TGTGCCAGCAGTTTAGGCTCTATGGCCCAGCATTTT. The translation is CASSLGSMAQHF.